This T cell receptor (beta chain) was identified during a study of T-cell memory formation after mild COVID-19. Trimming took 6 bases from V and 9 from J; bases not matched to a gene: 20. The CDR3 spans 17 residues. TCRdb reprocessed the 5' RACE reads with MiXCR, giving one entry per CDR3 protein. The repertoire includes 300,000 to 400,000 distinct CDR3 sequences, under 25% of them detected once, and around 12% sits in the top ten. The rearrangement joins TRBV12-3 or TRBV12-4 to TRBJ2-4, with TRBD2 matching over 7 bases. The clonotype comes from an adult woman who had mild COVID-19 (a few samples of this study predate the infection). Cell type and time point are not known. Sequenced input: PBMCs or a T cell subset sorted from them (not recorded which). CDR3 coding DNA: TGTGCCAGCAGCCCCTGGGGGGGAGAAACCCTTAAGGGCATTCAGTACTTC. Protein sequence: CASSPWGGETLKGIQYF.